Listed below are T cell receptor beta chains from one sample, sequenced in a study of blood T cell repertoires in COVID-19. The repertoire was sequenced with immunoSEQ multiplex PCR; TCRdb's copy has only in-frame clones and lacks some. The sample contains around 300,000 clones, roughly 85% of which appear only once. Source material: PBMCs or T cells enriched from blood (not recorded which). These TCRs come from a woman in her forties or fifties who had recovered from COVID-19. Each CDR3 is given with its conserved first and last residue. A D gene is named only where the DNA matches it firmly. The size field is filled for only some rows; it gives once, few, many or a size class.

TRBV7-2	NA	TRBJ2-7	16	NA	TGTGCCAGCAGGTTCCGGAGCGGTAGTAGCTCCTACGAGCAGTACTTC	CASRFRSGSSSYEQYF
TRBV28	few	TRBJ1-6	15	NA	TGTGCCAGCAGTTCCCAGGGAAGGTTGGATTCACCCCTCCACTTT	CASSSQGRLDSPLHF
TRBV2	NA	TRBJ1-4	14	TRBD1	TGTGCCAGCAGCCGACAGGGACTTGGAGAAAAACTGTTTTTT	CASSRQGLGEKLFF
TRBV7-7	few	TRBJ2-7	15	TRBD2	TGTGCCAGCAGCCCAGGACTAGCGGGTGATGACGAGCAGTACTTC	CASSPGLAGDDEQYF
TRBV28	NA	TRBJ2-7	15	NA	TGTGCCAGCATCCAGAGGCAGGGTGGGGCCTACGAGCAGTACTTC	CASIQRQGGAYEQYF
TRBV5-8	NA	TRBJ2-5	14	TRBD2	TGTGCCGTCCAGACTAGCGGTTTGTCAGAGACCCAGTACTTC	CAVQTSGLSETQYF
TRBV7-2	NA	TRBJ1-1	14	NA	TGTGCCAGCAGCTTACGGACAGAGAACACTGAAGCTTTCTTT	CASSLRTENTEAFF
TRBV30	once	TRBJ1-1	13	NA	TGTGCCTGGAGATGGACAGAGAACACTGAAGCTTTCTTT	CAWRWTENTEAFF
TRBV14	many	TRBJ2-1	15	NA	TGTGCCAGCAGCCCGCGGAGGGCCCGACCGTGGGAGCAGTTCTTC	CASSPRRARPWEQFF
TRBV7-2	few	TRBJ1-6	15	TRBD1	TGTGCCAGCAGCTTAGGACAGGGTAGACAGTCACCCCTCCACTTT	CASSLGQGRQSPLHF
TRBV19	few	TRBJ1-2	15	NA	TGTGCCAGTAGTATGGGGCGACCACCTAACTATGGCTACACCTTC	CASSMGRPPNYGYTF
TRBV5-1	NA	TRBJ2-1	15	TRBD2	TGCGCCAGCGGCGAGAGCGGGAGTGCCTACAATGAGCAGTTCTTC	CASGESGSAYNEQFF
TRBV19	NA	TRBJ2-3	15	TRBD1	TGTGCCTCCCGGGGGCAGGGGGCGGGTGCAGATACGCAGTATTTT	CASRGQGAGADTQYF
TRBV29-1	NA	TRBJ1-5	15	NA	TGCAGCGTTGAAAGAGGGTGGGCCTTCAATCAGCCCCAGCATTTT	CSVERGWAFNQPQHF
TRBV12-5	NA	TRBJ2-7	18	NA	TGTGCTAGTGGTTTGGTAAAGGTGGGGGGACAGAGTTCCTACGAGCAGTACTTC	CASGLVKVGGQSSYEQYF
TRBV4-3	NA	TRBJ2-3	16	NA	TGCGCCAGCAGCCAAGGACTCCTCTCGGGCACAGATACGCAGTATTTT	CASSQGLLSGTDTQYF
TRBV28	NA	TRBJ1-1	12	TRBD1	TGTGCCAGCAGTTTGGGGACAGGTGAAGCTTTCTTT	CASSLGTGEAFF
TRBV28	once	TRBJ1-2	16	TRBD1	TGTGCCAGCAGTTCAACCGGGACAGGGGGCAGCTATGGCTACACCTTC	CASSSTGTGGSYGYTF
TRBV28	NA	TRBJ1-2	16	NA	TGTGCCAGCAGTATAGGGTCCGCGGACAGCGCTTATGGCTACACCTTC	CASSIGSADSAYGYTF
TRBV29-1	once	TRBJ1-2	12	NA	TGCAGCGTTCCCTGGACAGTCGATGGCTACACCTTC	CSVPWTVDGYTF
TRBV5-1	NA	TRBJ2-7	15	TRBD1	TGCGCCAGCAGCCGAGTCGGGACAGGGTACCACGAGCAGTACTTC	CASSRVGTGYHEQYF
TRBV16	NA	TRBJ1-2	15	NA	TGTGCCAGCAGCTCAGACAGGCGTTCTACCTATGGCTACACCTTC	CASSSDRRSTYGYTF